The 31 T cell receptor beta chains below come from one sample, sequenced in a study of neurological immune-mediated disorders. Time point of the sample: longitudinal time-point 2. MiXCR was run by TCRdb on the 5' RACE reads, yielding one entry per CDR3 protein. Of more than 30,000 distinct CDR3 sequences in the sample, around 13% were seen once. The sequenced material came from PBMCs. All receptors come from a middle-aged woman in good health.

This clonotype is termed medium-sized. This chain links TRBV5-1 with TRBJ2-1; D is perhaps TRBD2 (6 bases). The CDR3 runs 12 residues. V was shortened by 2 bases and J by 9 bases, with 9 bases between the two germline ends. Germline-derived CDR1 and CDR2 are SGHRS and YFSETQ. CDR3 bases: TGCGCCAGCAGCTTAGGGAGGCTTGAGCAGTTCTTC. The encoded protein is CASSLGRLEQFF.

There are many counts of this clonotype. This sequence joins TRBV5-1 and TRBJ2-3; TRBD2 aligns across 7 bases. CDR3 size: 15 residues. Germline CDR1 reads SGHRS; CDR2 reads YFSETQ. V was clipped by 2 bases and J by 8 bases; unmatched bases: 11. The DNA of the CDR3 is TGCGCCAGCAGCTTCCAGCGGGGCCCCCTAGGTACGCAGTATTTT. It specifies CASSFQRGPLGTQYF.

This clonotype has ten or more counts. The rearrangement joins TRBV14 to TRBJ1-2, with 7 bases aligning to TRBD1. The CDR3 consists of 13 residues. The J segment lost 2 bases and the V segment lost 7 bases, leaving 4 bases of the junction unmatched. CDR1 SGHDN and CDR2 FVKESK come from the germline V gene. The CDR3 region has the DNA TGTGCCAGCAAACCGACAGGGAACTATGGCTACACCTTC. This translates into CASKPTGNYGYTF.

This clonotype was counted many times. V is TRBV6-5 and J is TRBJ1-3; D is unclear. CDR3 size: 15 residues. Trimming stripped 6 bases from V and 0 bases from J, with 12 bases between. Germline V gene lookup returns CDR1 MNHEY and CDR2 SVGAGI. The CDR3 spells CASRAGLSSGNTIYF. CDR3 DNA: TGTGCCAGCAGGGCCGGGCTCAGCTCTGGAAACACCATATATTTT.

There are many counts of this clonotype. This sequence joins TRBV10-1 and TRBJ2-7, with D perhaps matching TRBD1 (5 bases). Trimming removed 5 bases from V and 1 base from J, with 9 bases in between. Per germline, CDR1 WNHNN and CDR2 SYGVQD (reference sequence). The CDR3 spans 13 residues. The DNA for the CDR3 is TGCGCCAGCAGTCAGGGTTGGTCCTACGAGCAGTACTTC. Translation: CASSQGWSYEQYF.

Concerning this clonotype itself: Being one base from a much bigger clone, this may be a read error. CDR3 DNA sequence: TGTGCCACCAGCAGGAGGAGGGTGGGGGGCACTGAAGCTTTCTTT. It yields the protein CATSRRRVGGTEAFF. The rearrangement joins TRBV15 to TRBJ1-1, with a tentative D call TRBD1 (5 bases). The CDR3 has 15 amino acids. The ends were cut back, 3 bases at V and 4 bases at J, with 15 bases in the middle. Per germline, CDR1 LNHNV and CDR2 YYDKDF (reference sequence).

Details on this clonotype: A junction end diverges from the germline sequence, so it may reflect a read error. The rearrangement links TRBV20-1 to TRBJ2-4, with TRBD1 as a possible D gene (6 bases). This CDR3 comprises 17 residues. The germline V gene has CDR1 DFQATT and CDR2 SNEGSKA (reference sequence). CDR3 protein: CSARDQQTGTAKNIQHF. In nucleotides, the CDR3 is TGCAGTGCTAGAGATCAACAAACAGGGACGGCCAAAAACATTCAGCACTTC.

This clonotype came up many times. This rearrangement joins TRBV7-8 to TRBJ1-5; 11 bases agree with TRBD1. Germline trimming cut 5 bases from V and 0 bases from J; bases unmatched to any gene: 6. CDR3 length: 17 residues. From germline, CDR1 is SGHVS and CDR2 FQNEAQ. The CDR3 region has the DNA TGTGCCAGCAGCCCCGGGACAGGGGGGTATAGCAATCAGCCCCAGCATTTT. Protein product: CASSPGTGGYSNQPQHF. The variable domain in full, with the rest retrieved from reference TRBV7-8 and TRBJ1-5, is GAGVSQSPRYKVAKRGQDVALRCDPISGHVSLFWYQQALGQGPEFLTYFQNEAQLDKSGLPSDRFFAERPEGSVSTLKIQRTQQEDSAVYLCASSPGTGGYSNQPQHFGDGTRLSIL.

This clonotype was detected many times. This rearrangement joins TRBV12-3 or TRBV12-4 to TRBJ2-5; 9 bases map to TRBD2. Trimming cost V 0 bases and J 2 bases; bases outside gene matches: 7. The CDR3 spans 17 residues. The CDR3 nucleotides read TGTGCCAGCAGTTTAGCGCTAGGCCTAGCGGGGCAAGAGACCCAGTACTTC. It codes for CASSLALGLAGQETQYF.

The chain couples TRBV6-2 or TRBV6-3 to TRBJ2-1; 11 nucleotides align to TRBD2. The length of the CDR3 is 16 residues. The germline V gene has CDR1 MNHEY and CDR2 SVGEGT. The V and J ends lost 6 bases and 0 bases, in that order; junction bases with no gene match: 4. CDR3 bases: TGTGCCAGCAGCTATACTAGCGGGGGCTCCTACAATGAGCAGTTCTTC. Residues: CASSYTSGGSYNEQFF.

In its sample, this clonotype was seen many times. The V and J genes are TRBV20-1 and TRBJ2-1, with D perhaps matching TRBD2 (7 bases). The germline gives CDR1 DFQATT, CDR2 SNEGSKA (reference sequence). The CDR3 has 15 residues. V was pared by 0 bases and J by 4 bases, with 13 bases between. The CDR3 sequence: CSARDSGGSYNEQFF. In DNA form, the CDR3 reads TGCAGTGCTAGAGATTCGGGGGGCTCGTACAATGAGCAGTTCTTC.

The chain carries TRBV6-2 or TRBV6-3 and TRBJ2-1; no reliable D call. The germline V gene has CDR1 MNHEY and CDR2 SVGEGT. This CDR3 region has 14 residues. Deletions cut 4 bases from V and 5 bases from J, with 12 bases between. CDR3 nucleotide sequence: TGTGCCAGCAGTTCCCCCTTGGACGACAATGAGCAGTTCTTC. Translated, it gives CASSSPLDDNEQFF.

This clonotype appeared many times. The chain is built from TRBV20-1 and TRBJ2-3; TRBD1 aligns across 8 bases. The germline gives CDR1 DFQATT, CDR2 SNEGSKA (reference sequence). After removal of 2 bases from V and 2 bases from J, the junction contained 9 bases not matched to a gene. The CDR3 covers 16 residues. CDR3 DNA sequence: TGCAGTGCTAGACGGAACGACAGGGGTAACACAGATACGCAGTATTTT. Amino acid sequence: CSARRNDRGNTDTQYF.

Here the CDR3 DNA reads TGCAGCTCAGGGGGGGCGAATTCACCCCTCCACTTT. As protein: CSSGGANSPLHF. This chain uses TRBV20-1 with TRBJ1-6; 7 nucleotides line up with TRBD1. Per the germline V gene, CDR1 is DFQATT and CDR2 is SNEGSKA (reference sequence). The CDR3 has 12 amino acids.

This clonotype was seen many times. This sequence joins TRBV21-1 and TRBJ2-1; the D call of TRBD1 is as the table states it, not checked on the DNA. TRBV21-1 is annotated as a pseudogene. There are 16 residues in the CDR3. The CDR3 nucleotides read TGTGCCAGCAGCTCCCGCAGACAGGGTCGGAAAAATGAGCAGTTCTTC. As protein: CASSSRRQGRKNEQFF.

This clonotype was seen repeatedly, ten times or more. The chain employs TRBV7-9 and TRBJ1-1; D gene uncertain. The CDR3 is 13 residues long. The V gene lost 5 bases and the J gene lost 6 bases, with 13 bases spanning the gap. Germline V lookup: CDR1 SEHNR, CDR2 FQNEAQ (reference sequence). CDR3 protein: CASSRPALPEAFF. The CDR3 DNA is TGTGCCAGCAGCAGGCCGGCACTTCCTGAAGCTTTCTTT.

This clonotype was seen many times. This sequence joins TRBV6-2 or TRBV6-3 and TRBJ2-3, with 10 positions matching TRBD2. The CDR3 is 18 amino acids. Trimming at V came to 2 bases and at J to 5 bases, leaving 13 bases not matched to a gene. The germline V gene encodes CDR1 MNHEY and CDR2 SVGEGT. As DNA, the CDR3 is TGTGCCAGCAGTTACCCCCTAGCGGGGGCCACCTTGGAAGATACGCAGTATTTT. It is translated as CASSYPLAGATLEDTQYF.

The sample holds many counts of this clonotype. The chain combines TRBV11-3 with TRBJ2-7, with D perhaps given as TRBD1 or TRBD2 (5 bases each). V shed 0 bases and J shed 2 bases, with 14 bases lying between them. In germline, CDR1 is SGHNT, CDR2 YENEEA. This CDR3 has 16 residues. CDR3 coding DNA: TGTGCCAGCAGCTTAGAAAAAGGGCCGGGACCCTACGAGCAGTACTTC. Translated, it gives CASSLEKGPGPYEQYF.

Many counts were recorded for this clonotype. The V call is TRBV20-1, the J call TRBJ1-6; D gene ambiguous. This CDR3 spans 13 amino acids. The V gene lost 5 bases and the J gene lost 3 bases, with 8 bases spanning the gap. Germline CDR1 DFQATT, CDR2 SNEGSKA (reference sequence). CDR3 in amino acids: CSAVQLYNSPLHF. The CDR3 DNA is TGCAGTGCTGTACAGCTCTATAATTCACCCCTCCACTTT.

Comments on this clonotype: A much larger clone lies one base from this, so it may be a read error. V gene TRBV5-1 combines with J gene TRBJ2-3; D gene uncertain. Trimming cost V 1 base and J 0 bases, with 6 bases left between them. Germline assignment: CDR1 SGHRS and CDR2 YFSETQ. CDR3 size: 14 residues. The DNA of the CDR3 is TGCGCCAGCAGCTTGCAGGTGAGCACAGATACGCAGTATTTT. It translates to CASSLQVSTDTQYF.

This chain connects TRBV18 to TRBJ1-1; 10 bases map to TRBD1. V gave up 6 bases and J gave up 1 base; unmatched junction bases: 2. Germline CDR1 and CDR2: KGHSH and LQKENI. The CDR3 has 14 amino acids. The CDR3 coding sequence is TGTGCCAGCTCCAGGACAGGGGGGAACACTGAAGCTTTCTTT. It is translated as CASSRTGGNTEAFF.

This clonotype was recorded at least ten times. V gene TRBV5-1 combines with J gene TRBJ2-7; tentatively, D is TRBD2 (5 bases). The CDR3 has 13 amino acids. Trimming stripped 7 bases from V and 5 bases from J, with 16 bases between. From germline, CDR1 is SGHRS and CDR2 YFSETQ. The CDR3 loop is CASRREGLDEQYF. As DNA, the CDR3 is TGCGCCAGCCGGCGAGAGGGCCTGGACGAGCAGTACTTC.

The genes are TRBV6-6 and TRBJ1-2; 12 bases agree with TRBD1. V gave up 6 bases and J gave up 10 bases; unmatched junction bases: 12. The germline V gene has CDR1 MNHNY and CDR2 SVGAGI (reference sequence). CDR3 length: 15 amino acids. CDR3 sequence: CASSPLGQGALVYTF. In DNA, the CDR3 is TGTGCCAGCAGCCCTTTGGGACAGGGGGCGCTTGTCTACACCTTC.

The V and J genes are TRBV12-3 or TRBV12-4 and TRBJ2-2, with D hard to call. V was clipped by 8 bases and J by 0 bases, with 16 bases between them. The CDR3 has 16 residues. CDR3 sequence reads: CASRANDGTNTGELFF. Written as DNA, the CDR3 is TGTGCCAGCCGAGCCAACGACGGCACGAACACCGGGGAGCTGTTTTTT.

This clonotype showed up many times. The chain employs TRBV15 and TRBJ1-2, with D hard to call. The germline CDR1 and CDR2 sequences are LNHNV and YYDKDF (reference sequence). V was clipped by 8 bases and J by 2 bases, with 9 bases between them. The length of the CDR3 is 12 residues. CDR3 sequence: CATGKGNYGYTF. The CDR3 DNA follows: TGTGCCACCGGAAAAGGGAACTATGGCTACACCTTC.

In this sample, this clonotype turned up many times. The chain couples TRBV6-5 to TRBJ2-7; the D gene is possibly TRBD2 (5 bases). Trimming cost V 4 bases and J 0 bases, with 16 bases left between them. CDR1 is MNHEY and CDR2 is SVGAGI in the germline V gene. The CDR3 is 16 residues long. The CDR3 here is CASSSPGGADSYEQYF. CDR3 in DNA: TGTGCCAGCAGTTCCCCTGGCGGAGCGGACTCCTACGAGCAGTACTTC.

The chain joins TRBV7-2 to TRBJ1-1, with unresolved D. The V and J ends lost 6 bases and 0 bases respectively, with 17 bases between them. Germline CDR1 and CDR2: SGHTA and FQGNSA. The CDR3 spans 16 residues. This chain's CDR3 is CASSSYPPGLNTEAFF. CDR3 nucleotides: TGTGCCAGCAGTTCTTACCCCCCGGGGTTGAACACTGAAGCTTTCTTT.

This clonotype was detected ten times or more. The V and J genes are TRBV18 and TRBJ2-5, with 13 bases identical to TRBD2. V was clipped by 3 bases and J by 2 bases; unmatched bases: 12. This CDR3 spans 19 amino acids. Germline assignment: CDR1 KGHSH and CDR2 LQKENI. The CDR3 nucleotides are TGTGCCAGCTCACCCCCGGGACTAGCGGGGTCGGGAGGACAAGAGACCCAGTACTTC. Translating it yields CASSPPGLAGSGGQETQYF.

This clonotype was found many times. This rearrangement joins TRBV12-3 or TRBV12-4 to TRBJ1-2, with D maybe TRBD1 (6 bases). V lost 6 bases and J 8 bases, leaving 13 bases between the germline ends. The CDR3 loop spans 12 amino acids. DNA for the CDR3: TGTGCCAGCAGCCCCGGGGGCGACGGCTACACCTTC. Protein product: CASSPGGDGYTF.

This clonotype was observed many times. The V gene is TRBV6-5, the J gene TRBJ2-5; possible D gene TRBD2, 5 bases. V lost 5 bases and J lost 5, with 18 bases in between. The V gene's germline CDR1 is MNHEY and CDR2 SVGAGI. The CDR3 totals 15 residues. The CDR3 spells CASSPLWARRETQYF. The CDR3 region has the DNA TGTGCCAGCAGTCCGCTCTGGGCTCGGAGGGAGACCCAGTACTTC.

In its sample, this clonotype was seen many times. The chain's CDR3 is CSTEVTGEAFF. DNA for the CDR3: TGCAGCACGGAAGTGACAGGTGAAGCTTTCTTT. The rearrangement joins TRBV29-1 to TRBJ1-1; TRBD1 is a possible D gene (6 bases). Germline lookup yields CDR1 SQVTM and CDR2 ANQGSEA. V shed 8 bases and J shed 7 bases, with 14 bases lying between them. The CDR3 contains 11 residues.